This is a list of T cell receptor beta chains from one sample in a study of cytomegalovirus exposure and HLA in healthy donors. TCRdb keeps only in-frame clones here, not all; method: immunoSEQ multiplex PCR. The sample holds some 30,000 clones. The sequenced material came from PBMCs. All receptors come from a middle-aged man in good health and CMV-seronegative. Each CDR3 is given with its conserved first and last residue. Each record gives: V gene, D gene, J gene, CDR3 DNA, CDR3 protein. D genes are given only for firm matches.

>TRBV30|TRBD2|TRBJ2-1
TGTGCCTGGAGTGCAGGAGCGGGAGGAGGCAATGAGCAGTTCTTC
CAWSAGAGGGNEQFF
>TRBV5-4|TRBD2|TRBJ2-1
TGTGCCAGCAGCTTGGGACTAGCGGGGAATGAGCAGTTCTTC
CASSLGLAGNEQFF
>TRBV6-1|-|TRBJ2-7
TGTGCCAGCAGTGATCTGACAGGCTTCTACGGTTCCTACGAGCAGTACTTC
CASSDLTGFYGSYEQYF
>TRBV4-1|TRBD1|TRBJ2-7
TGCGCCAGCAGCCAAGAATACAGGGGGCCCTACGAGCAGTACTTC
CASSQEYRGPYEQYF
>TRBV5-1|TRBD1|TRBJ1-4
TGCGCCAGCAGCTTTTCAGGGGGCTATGAAAAACTGTTTTTT
CASSFSGGYEKLFF
>TRBV9|TRBD1|TRBJ1-1
TGTGCCAGCAGCTCGCAGGTCGGACAGGGTGAAGCTTTCTTT
CASSSQVGQGEAFF
>TRBV19|-|TRBJ2-2
TGTGCCAGTAGGGTTCCGGTGGGACTGACGAACACCGGGGAGCTGTTTTTT
CASRVPVGLTNTGELFF
>TRBV25-1|-|TRBJ1-1
TGTGCCAGCAGTGAATATGGGGGGGGTGGCACTGAAGCTTTCTTT
CASSEYGGGGTEAFF
>TRBV2|-|TRBJ1-5
TGTGCCAGCAGTGTGGGGCGAAGCAATCAGCCCCAGCATTTT
CASSVGRSNQPQHF
>TRBV7-2|TRBD2|TRBJ2-5
TGTGCCACCCAGCGGGATGAAGAGACCCAGTACTTC
CATQRDEETQYF
>TRBV18|TRBD2|TRBJ2-3
TGTGCCAGCTCAGAGGCGGGAGTGGCAGATACGCAGTATTTT
CASSEAGVADTQYF
>TRBV19|-|TRBJ1-2
TGTGCCAGTAGGGGGGGCGGGGGAAGCTATGGCTACACCTTC
CASRGGGGSYGYTF
>TRBV6-1|-|TRBJ1-2
TGTGCCAGCAGTGATCTCGGGGGCTACACCTTC
CASSDLGGYTF
>TRBV19|TRBD2|TRBJ2-1
TGTGCCAGTAGTTCGACTAGCGGGGACTACAATGAGCAGTTCTTC
CASSSTSGDYNEQFF
>TRBV7-9|-|TRBJ1-1
TGTGCCAGCAGCTTACAGGGCCAGCGAGCTTTCTTT
CASSLQGQRAFF
>TRBV6-1|TRBD1|TRBJ1-4
TGTGCCAGCAGTGGAGGGACAGGGGGTAGTGAAAAACTGTTTTTT
CASSGGTGGSEKLFF
>TRBV9|-|TRBJ1-5
TGTGCCAGCAGCGTAGGGTACGGTAATCAGCCCCAGCATTTT
CASSVGYGNQPQHF
>TRBV7-9|-|TRBJ1-1
TGTGCCAGCAGCTTAGGCGGGGGAAGCACTGAAGCTTTCTTT
CASSLGGGSTEAFF
>TRBV6-5|-|TRBJ2-7
TGTGCCAGCGGAGTAGGGGAAGGGTTATACTACGAGCAGTACTTC
CASGVGEGLYYEQYF
>TRBV5-4|-|TRBJ1-1
TGTGCCAGCAGCTTGGGGGCCGAGGGCGGGGGAACTGAAGCTTTCTTT
CASSLGAEGGGTEAFF
>TRBV7-2|TRBD2|TRBJ2-3
TGTGCCAGCAGCTTTCCAGCGGGAGTGGGTACAGATACGCAGTATTTT
CASSFPAGVGTDTQYF
>TRBV6-5|TRBD2|TRBJ2-1
TGTGCCAGCAGCCCCCCGGGACTAGCGGGGAAAGAGCAGTTCTTC
CASSPPGLAGKEQFF
>TRBV29-1|TRBD2|TRBJ2-3
TGCAGCGTGTCGGGACTAGCGGGGGCCGCAGATAAGCAGTATTTT
CSVSGLAGAADKQYF
>TRBV6-5|TRBD1|TRBJ1-2
TGTGCCAGCAGCAGAACGGGACAGCGAGCTGCTGGCTACACCTTC
CASSRTGQRAAGYTF
>TRBV30|TRBD2|TRBJ2-7
TGTGCCTGGAGTGATCTTAGCGGGGTCGCCTACGAGCAGTACTTC
CAWSDLSGVAYEQYF
>TRBV4-1|-|TRBJ1-2
TGCGCCAGCAGCCAAGAGGGCACGGCGAACTATGGCTACACCTTC
CASSQEGTANYGYTF
>TRBV5-1|-|TRBJ2-6
TGCGCCAGCGAGACGGGGAGCTCTGGGGCCAACGTCCTGACTTTC
CASETGSSGANVLTF
>TRBV12-2|-|TRBJ2-2
TGTGCAAGTCGCTTAGGAGGGTTTCGAGGGATCGGGACCGGGGAGCTGTTTTTT
CASRLGGFRGIGTGELFF
>TRBV15|TRBD2|TRBJ2-1
TGTGCCACCAGCAGAGAGAGGGAGGGGCAGTTCTTC
CATSREREGQFF